This T cell receptor beta chain was found in a study of blood T cells in healthy people across ages. Study context: T cells yielded about one barcoded beta molecule per two cells through template switching.

Per individual sample, total RNA of at least 6 micrograms was extracted. A J-beta primer mix and a sample-barcoded 5' primer were used in a second PCR of roughly 6 to 11 cycles. TCRdb used MiXCR to reprocess the 5' RACE reads, holding one entry per CDR3 protein. This table holds some 1.5 million distinct CDR3 sequences, approximately 28% found once. Study findings and constraints: The long-lived group displayed more naive CD4+ cells, plus higher diversity, than the aged donors did.

This clonotype has only one observation. Antigen specificity is unknown. A much larger clone lies one base from this, so it may be a read error. Looked up from germline, CDR1 is SGHRS and CDR2 is YFSETQ. V was pared by 1 base and J by 13 bases, with 19 bases of the junction left unmatched. The CDR3 totals 17 residues. The chain couples TRBV5-1 to TRBJ2-4; 8 bases are shared with TRBD2. What was sequenced was blood. The sequence was collected from a woman aged 25 to 39 in good health. As DNA, the CDR3 is TGCGCCAGCAGCTTGTCGCCGACTAGCGCCACCTACAATGAGCAGTACTTC. Its protein product is CASSLSPTSATYNEQYF.